The 25 T cell receptor beta chains in this list originate from one sample, sequenced in a study of shared clonotypes between healthy human individuals. Naive CD8 populations comprised CD45RO-negative cells positively selected for CCR7, excluding terminally differentiated effector memory CD45RA+ cells. Repertoires were generated with immunoSEQ multiplex PCR, while TCRdb's copy carries only in-frame clones and drops some. Counted here are 1.5 million to 2.5 million clones, 85% to 95% occurring once; the ten biggest clones make up 1% to 1.5%. Sequenced input: naive CD8+ T cells sorted from blood. The receptor source for this set is a man aged 18 to 30 in good health.

The V gene is TRBV2, the J gene TRBJ2-5, with D possibly called TRBD1 or TRBD2 (5 bases each). The germline V gene has CDR1 SNHLY and CDR2 FYNNEI. V was trimmed by 4 bases and J by 1 base, leaving 13 bases between them. The CDR3 has 15 residues. In DNA, the CDR3 is TGTGCCAGCAGTGGGTTGACAGAGGGCCAAGAGACCCAGTACTTC. Translating it yields CASSGLTEGQETQYF. Filled out from reference TRBV2 and TRBJ2-5, the complete variable domain reads EPEVTQTPSHQVTQMGQEVILRCVPISNHLYFYWYRQILGQKVEFLVSFYNNEISEKSEIFDDQFSVERPDGSNFTLKIRSTKLEDSAMYFCASSGLTEGQETQYFGPGTRLLVL.

The CDR3 spells CASSEAAGARYEQYF. The CDR3 DNA reads TGTGCCAGCAGTGAAGCTGCAGGGGCTCGCTACGAGCAGTACTTC. The chain combines TRBV2 with TRBJ2-7, with a possible D match to TRBD1 (6 bases). The CDR3 is made up of 15 amino acids. Germline V gene lookup returns CDR1 SNHLY and CDR2 FYNNEI. The V end lost 0 bases, the J end lost 3 bases, and 12 bases lay between the germline ends.

The chain recombines TRBV7-6 with TRBJ2-1; D ambiguous. V was pared by 1 base and J by 0 bases, with 10 bases between. Germline V gene lookup returns CDR1 SGHVS and CDR2 FNYEAQ. The CDR3 has 16 amino acids. This CDR3 is CASSLDGLSSYNEQFF. The DNA for the CDR3 is TGTGCCAGCAGCTTAGACGGCTTAAGCTCCTACAATGAGCAGTTCTTC.

The chain carries TRBV9 and TRBJ1-1, with D tentatively TRBD1 (5 bases). Trimming left V 0 bases short and J 0 bases short, with 9 bases between. The length of the CDR3 is 15 residues. Per the germline V gene, CDR1 is SGDLS and CDR2 is YYNGEE. The CDR3 here is CASSVGQMMNTEAFF. The CDR3, as DNA: TGTGCCAGCAGCGTAGGACAGATGATGAACACTGAAGCTTTCTTT.

The chain couples TRBV6-5 to TRBJ2-1; D uncertain. This CDR3 region has 14 residues. The V end was cut by 8 bases, the J end by 2 bases, with 13 bases between. Germline lookup yields CDR1 MNHEY and CDR2 SVGAGI. CDR3 sequence (DNA): TGTGCCAGCGCAGACGCGAGCCCCTACAATGAGCAGTTCTTC. Its translation: CASADASPYNEQFF.

The chain employs TRBV4-1 and TRBJ2-6; TRBD2 matches at 8 bases. Germline V gives CDR1 MGHRA, CDR2 YSYEKL. V lost 0 bases, J lost 0 bases, and 7 bases stayed unmatched. The CDR3 sequence is 19 residues long. CDR3 coding DNA: TGCGCCAGCAGCCAAGACCCCGGGGGGGGAGCCTCTGGGGCCAACGTCCTGACTTTC. This translates into CASSQDPGGGASGANVLTF.

This chain uses TRBV27 with TRBJ2-2, with D perhaps matching TRBD1 (5 bases). Germline V gives CDR1 MNHEY, CDR2 SMNVEV (reference sequence). CDR3 length equals 17 residues. V lost 2 bases and J lost 2, with 15 bases in between. CDR3 sequence: CASSLMGPQPNTGELFF. CDR3 nucleotide sequence: TGTGCCAGCAGTTTAATGGGGCCTCAACCCAACACCGGGGAGCTGTTTTTT.

Comments on this clone: The same CDR3 can be traced to other DNA sequences in this sample. V is TRBV11-2 and J is TRBJ2-7; D call uncertain. The CDR3 length is 14 residues. Trimming removed 1 base from V and 2 bases from J, with 9 bases in between. Germline V CDR1 and CDR2: SGHAT, FQNNGV. CDR3 protein: CASSLVGDPYEQYF. The CDR3 coding sequence is TGTGCCAGCAGCTTAGTTGGAGACCCCTACGAGCAGTACTTC. Full variable domain (rest looked up from reference TRBV11-2 and TRBJ2-7): EAGVAQSPRYKIIEKRQSVAFWCNPISGHATLYWYQQILGQGPKLLIQFQNNGVVDDSQLPKDRFSAERLKGVDSTLKIQPAKLEDSAVYLCASSLVGDPYEQYFGPGTRLTVT.

This sequence joins TRBV5-1 and TRBJ2-2; 13 nucleotides line up with TRBD2. The CDR3 spans 17 residues. The germline gives CDR1 SGHRS, CDR2 YFSETQ. After removal of 5 bases from V and 0 bases from J, the junction contained 4 bases not matched to a gene. The CDR3 DNA follows: TGCGCCAGCAGACCCGGGACTAGCGGGGCGAACACCGGGGAGCTGTTTTTT. Amino acids: CASRPGTSGANTGELFF.

This chain connects TRBV27 to TRBJ2-7; D call uncertain. Germline-derived CDR1 and CDR2 are MNHEY and SMNVEV (reference sequence). The CDR3 is 15 amino acids. Deletions cut 5 bases from V and 0 bases from J, with 14 bases between. The CDR3 loop is CASSPSHSSSYEQYF. DNA for the CDR3: TGTGCCAGCAGTCCCTCCCACTCGAGCTCCTACGAGCAGTACTTC.

With regard to this clone: At the DNA level, this CDR3 is encoded by other sequences in the same sample as well. The chain carries TRBV27 and TRBJ2-7; 9 nucleotides match TRBD1. From germline, CDR1 is MNHEY and CDR2 SMNVEV (reference sequence). This CDR3 contains 14 residues. V shed 2 bases and J 4 bases; nucleotides not matched to a gene: 3. The chain's CDR3 is CASSLGTGRYEQYF. The CDR3 region has the DNA TGTGCCAGCAGTTTAGGGACAGGGAGATACGAGCAGTACTTC.

This clone appeared a few times. The chain employs TRBV7-9 and TRBJ1-6, with TRBD1 matching 11 bases. The CDR3 sequence is 16 residues long. The V and J ends lost 5 bases and 9 bases, in that order; junction bases with no gene match: 9. Germline-derived CDR1 and CDR2 are SEHNR and FQNEAQ (reference sequence). This chain's CDR3 is CASSGTRTGGGSPLHF. CDR3 nucleotide sequence: TGTGCCAGCAGCGGCACCCGGACAGGGGGCGGTTCACCCCTCCACTTT.

On this clone: The junction shows a germline mismatch at one end, possibly a read error. The V and J genes are TRBV7-7 and TRBJ2-7, with 9 positions matching TRBD1. CDR1 and CDR2 (germline): SSHAT, FNYEAQ (reference sequence). This CDR3 spans 15 amino acids. CDR3 nucleotide sequence: TGTGCTAGCAGCTCCTCTACAGGGGGCGGAAACGAGCAGTACTTC. Its translation is CASSSSTGGGNEQYF.

This chain links TRBV5-1 with TRBJ2-3, with TRBD2 as a possible D gene (5 bases). Between the trimmed V and J ends, which lost 1 base and 0 bases, there was a span of 21 bases. Germline V gives CDR1 SGHRS, CDR2 YFSETQ. The CDR3 extends over 19 amino acids. The CDR3 loop reads CASSLKSGGRLASTDTQYF. DNA of the CDR3: TGCGCCAGCAGCTTGAAGTCTGGCGGGCGGCTGGCAAGCACAGATACGCAGTATTTT.

The chain links TRBV27 to TRBJ2-7, with 8 bases that match TRBD2. The CDR3 has 16 amino acids. CDR1 is MNHEY and CDR2 is SMNVEV in the germline V gene (reference sequence). After removal of 4 bases from V and 2 bases from J, the junction contained 10 bases not matched to a gene. This chain's CDR3 is CASSYILAEGPYEQYF. The DNA for the CDR3 is TGTGCCAGCAGTTATATACTAGCGGAGGGTCCCTACGAGCAGTACTTC.

The chain carries TRBV10-2 and TRBJ2-1, with D perhaps given as TRBD1 or TRBD2 (5 bases each). This CDR3 has 13 residues. Trimming shortened V by 7 bases and J by 8 bases, and 15 bases separated the two germline ends. The V gene's germline CDR1 is WSHSY and CDR2 SAAADI. The CDR3: CASTLDRGHEQFF. CDR3 bases: TGCGCCAGCACCCTCGACAGAGGGCATGAGCAGTTCTTC.

This sequence joins TRBV7-9 and TRBJ1-3, with D perhaps matching TRBD1 (6 bases). The CDR3 sequence is 15 residues long. The germline V gene has CDR1 SEHNR and CDR2 FQNEAQ (reference sequence). V was cut by 0 bases and J by 2 bases, with 8 bases left in between. Written as DNA, the CDR3 is TGTGCCAGCAGCTTAGCGCCAGGGGCTGGAAACACCATATATTTT. Translating it yields CASSLAPGAGNTIYF.

The chain recombines TRBV4-1 with TRBJ1-2, with no clear D. The V gene's germline CDR1 is MGHRA and CDR2 YSYEKL. The V end was cut by 4 bases, the J end by 3 bases, with 12 bases between. The CDR3 covers 14 residues. This chain's CDR3 is CASSLRPSDYGYTF. CDR3 sequence (DNA): TGCGCCAGCAGCCTTAGGCCAAGCGACTATGGCTACACCTTC.

CDR3 DNA sequence: TGTGCCACCAGCAGAGATGGGACAGGGATGGTCGGTGGCAATCAGCCCCAGCATTTT. This encodes CATSRDGTGMVGGNQPQHF. V and J are TRBV15 and TRBJ1-5, with 9 bases matching TRBD1. CDR1 and CDR2 from the germline V gene are LNHNV and YYDKDF (reference sequence). CDR3 size: 19 residues. J was trimmed by 2 bases and V by 0 bases; bases with no gene match: 11.

The rearrangement links TRBV10-2 to TRBJ1-3; TRBD1 might be the D (5 bases). Per the germline V gene, CDR1 is WSHSY and CDR2 is SAAADI. Trimming took off 0 bases at V and 3 bases at J, with 15 bases between the two ends. The CDR3 is 17 residues long. The CDR3 is CASSESGRNNIGNTIYF. For the CDR3, the DNA is TGCGCCAGCAGTGAGTCGGGACGGAACAACATTGGAAACACCATATATTTT.

The chain carries TRBV11-3 and TRBJ2-7; TRBD2 matches at 14 bases. The germline gives CDR1 SGHNT, CDR2 YENEEA. J lost 6 bases, V lost 8 bases, and 6 bases had no gene match. The CDR3 covers 14 residues. The CDR3 protein is CASSEGLAGVEQYF. As DNA, the CDR3 is TGTGCCAGCTCTGAGGGACTAGCGGGAGTCGAGCAGTACTTC.

Worth noting for this clone: Other DNA sequences from this sample encode an identical CDR3 as well. V gene TRBV10-2 combines with J gene TRBJ1-1, with unresolved D. This CDR3 is 10 amino acids long. CDR1 is WSHSY, CDR2 SAAADI, per germline. V gave up 6 bases and J gave up 5 bases, with 4 bases separating them. The CDR3 here is CASRGTEAFF. CDR3 coding DNA: TGCGCCAGCAGGGGGACTGAAGCTTTCTTT.

This chain connects TRBV30 to TRBJ2-1; 13 bases are shared with TRBD2. Germline V gene sequence: CDR1 GTSNPN, CDR2 SVGIG (reference sequence). V gave up 0 bases and J gave up 9 bases; unmatched junction bases: 23. This CDR3 is built from 21 residues. This CDR3 reads CAWSVGAGDGSWGLAGLEQFF. In nucleotides, the CDR3 is TGTGCCTGGAGTGTAGGGGCAGGGGACGGTAGCTGGGGACTAGCGGGGCTTGAGCAGTTCTTC. Full variable domain (rest looked up from reference TRBV30 and TRBJ2-1): SQTIHQWPATLVQPVGSPLSLECTVEGTSNPNLYWYRQAAGRGLQLLFYSVGIGQISSEVPQNLSASRPQDRQFILSSKKLLLSDSGFYLCAWSVGAGDGSWGLAGLEQFFGPGTRLTVL.

The chain carries TRBV27 and TRBJ2-2; D is unresolved. Germline CDR1 is MNHEY and CDR2 is SMNVEV (reference sequence). The CDR3 is made up of 13 amino acids. V was pared by 5 bases and J by 1 base, with 5 bases between. CDR3 residues: CASSDRNTGELFF. The CDR3 DNA follows: TGTGCCAGCAGTGATAGGAACACCGGGGAGCTGTTTTTT.

The V gene is TRBV20-1, the J gene TRBJ1-2; D remains unclear. CDR1 is DFQATT, CDR2 SNEGSKA, per germline (reference sequence). Trimming pared 6 bases from V and 6 bases from J, leaving 5 bases between. The CDR3 sequence is 9 residues long. The CDR3 spells CSAPDGYTF. Here the CDR3 DNA reads TGCAGTGCCCCGGATGGCTACACCTTC.